The 5 T cell receptor beta chains listed next were all sequenced from one sample in a study of T cells after yellow fever vaccination. One entry per CDR3 protein, called by TCRdb with MiXCR from the 5' RACE reads. The repertoire holds a few hundred thousand distinct CDR3 sequences, with 15% to 20% as singletons. The sample consisted of PBMCs, taken 15 days after the yellow fever booster vaccination. Every receptor here comes from a man aged 25 to 40 who received the YFV17D yellow fever vaccine.

This clonotype was recorded a few times. The chain couples TRBV20-1 to TRBJ2-5; tentatively, D is TRBD1 (6 bases). The CDR3 extends over 13 amino acids. V was clipped by 6 bases and J by 1 base, with 12 bases between them. The germline CDR1 and CDR2 sequences are DFQATT and SNEGSKA (reference sequence). CDR3 nucleotide sequence: TGCAGTGCCCCAGGGGCAATCCAAGAGACCCAGTACTTC. Translation: CSAPGAIQETQYF.

This clonotype was seen only a few times. The J gene is TRBJ2-3, the V gene TRBV12-5; no clear D. CDR3 size: 14 residues. Trimming shortened V by 1 base and J by 2 bases, and 7 bases separated the two germline ends. Germline V gives CDR1 LGHNT, CDR2 FRNRAP. CDR3 nucleotides: TGTGCTAGTGGTTTGGGACCGGCCACAGATACGCAGTATTTT. Protein product: CASGLGPATDTQYF.

V usage is TRBV6-1 and J usage is TRBJ2-3, with 10 positions matching TRBD2. The CDR3 contains 15 residues. The trim removed 8 bases at V and 8 bases at J, leaving 13 bases unmatched. Germline-derived CDR1 and CDR2 are MNHNS and SASEGT. CDR3 bases: TGTGCCAGCGCTCCGAGGCTAGCGGGAGCTGGTACGCAGTATTTT. Residues: CASAPRLAGAGTQYF.

The chain links TRBV6-5 to TRBJ1-1; perhaps TRBD1 as D (5 bases). Trimming stripped 11 bases from V and 4 bases from J, with 11 bases between. The CDR3 is 11 residues long. From germline, CDR1 is MNHEY and CDR2 SVGAGI. The CDR3 spells CAADGGTEAFF. The CDR3 region has the DNA TGTGCCGCAGACGGGGGCACTGAAGCTTTCTTT.

This clonotype was seen a handful of times. The chain is built from TRBV7-3 and TRBJ1-1; TRBD1 agrees at 7 bases. The CDR3 totals 14 residues. V shed 5 bases and J 0 bases; nucleotides not matched to a gene: 3. Looked up from germline, CDR1 is SGHTA and CDR2 is FQGTGA. This CDR3 is CASSTQGMNTEAFF. DNA of the CDR3: TGTGCCAGCAGCACACAGGGGATGAACACTGAAGCTTTCTTT.